This T cell receptor beta chain originates from a study of blood T cell repertoires in COVID-19. For the study at large: Specimens from acute and convalescent COVID-19 originated in the United States, Italy and Spain.

This clone appeared many times. Under the authors' procedure: Reference gene primer amplification gave nucleated cell count estimates. The method was immunoSEQ multiplex PCR; TCRdb's version includes in-frame clones alone and lacks a portion of them. V, J and clone size are those of that table, while D and trimming were read from the DNA. The sample carries some 220,000 clones, roughly 80% recorded once. The CDR3 is 15 amino acids. Trimming at V came to 0 bases and at J to 5 bases, leaving 6 bases not matched to a gene. Germline-derived CDR1 and CDR2 are SGDLS and YYNGEE. Input material: peripheral blood. This clonotype originated in a woman aged 55-70 years with active or convalescent COVID-19. V and J are TRBV9 and TRBJ2-5, with 8 bases lining up with TRBD2. The CDR3 region has the DNA TGTGCCAGCAGCGTAGCTACGGGACTAGTTGAGACCCAGTACTTC. This codes for CASSVATGLVETQYF.